This T cell receptor (beta chain) was profiled in a study of T-cell reconstitution after alpha-beta-depleted transplantation in children. This CDR3 contains 13 residues. Deletions cut 4 bases from V and 3 bases from J, with 13 bases between. Germline V lookup: CDR1 DFQATT, CDR2 SNEGSKA (reference sequence). The authors prepared the TCRbeta library with unique molecular identifiers. TCRdb re-called the PCR reads with MiXCR, one entry per CDR3 protein. The table records about 260,000 distinct CDR3 sequences, roughly 12% of them present only once. Points from the study as a whole: Surviving recipient T cells and thymic progenitors produced the high day-60 TCRbeta diversity seen in some patients.

This clonotype was observed at least ten times. The antigen remains undetermined. The specimen was peripheral blood, collected 180 days after TCRalphabeta/CD19-depleted stem cell transplant. This TCR came from a male patient under 10 years old who had a stem cell transplant for chronic granulomatous disease, so the T cells may come from the graft donor. The rearrangement joins TRBV20-1 to TRBJ2-7, with D uncertain. The CDR3, as DNA: TGCAGTGCTAAGAAGGTTGGCCTCTACGAGCAGTACTTC. It codes for CSAKKVGLYEQYF.